The clone carrying this TCR beta chain appeared a few times. Its cognate antigen is unknown. The repertoire was sequenced with immunoSEQ multiplex PCR; TCRdb's copy has only in-frame clones and lacks some. The sample carries approximately 110,000 clones, approximately 88% recorded once. The sample belongs to a study of T cell responses to AZD1222 COVID-19 vaccine. Study-level points and caveats: Repertoire sampling was restricted to post-peak T cell response timepoints. Baseline seropositives among AZD1222 recipients totaled only six or seven.

Trimming removed 5 bases at V and 4 bases at J, with 12 bases between. Germline values: CDR1 LGHDT, CDR2 YNNKEL (reference sequence). This CDR3 is 13 amino acids long. The source was peripheral blood, collected on day 0 of AZD1222 vaccination. The receptor comes from an adult in good health. The V call is TRBV3-1 (or the pseudogene TRBV3-2), the J call TRBJ2-7; D ambiguous. CDR3 nucleotide sequence: TGTGCCAGCAGCTCGAGGACCAGTTACGAGCAGTACTTC. Translated, it gives CASSSRTSYEQYF.